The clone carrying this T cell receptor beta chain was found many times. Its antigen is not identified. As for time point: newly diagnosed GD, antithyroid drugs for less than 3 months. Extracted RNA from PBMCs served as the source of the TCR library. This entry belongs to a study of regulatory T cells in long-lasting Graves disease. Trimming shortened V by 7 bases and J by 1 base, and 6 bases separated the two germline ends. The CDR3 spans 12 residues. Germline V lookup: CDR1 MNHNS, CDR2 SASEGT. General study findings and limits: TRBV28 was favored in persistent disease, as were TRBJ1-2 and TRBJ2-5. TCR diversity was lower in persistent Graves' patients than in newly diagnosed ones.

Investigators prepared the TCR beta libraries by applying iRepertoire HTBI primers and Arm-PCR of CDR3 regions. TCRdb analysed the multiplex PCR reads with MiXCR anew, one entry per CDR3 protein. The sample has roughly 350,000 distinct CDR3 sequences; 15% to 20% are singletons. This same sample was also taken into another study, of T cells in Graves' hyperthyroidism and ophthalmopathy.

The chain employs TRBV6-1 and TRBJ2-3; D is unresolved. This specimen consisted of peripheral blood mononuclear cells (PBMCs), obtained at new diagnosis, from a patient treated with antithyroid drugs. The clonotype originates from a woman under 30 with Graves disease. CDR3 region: CASNGGTDTQYF. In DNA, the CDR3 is TGTGCCAGCAACGGAGGCACAGATACGCAGTATTTT.